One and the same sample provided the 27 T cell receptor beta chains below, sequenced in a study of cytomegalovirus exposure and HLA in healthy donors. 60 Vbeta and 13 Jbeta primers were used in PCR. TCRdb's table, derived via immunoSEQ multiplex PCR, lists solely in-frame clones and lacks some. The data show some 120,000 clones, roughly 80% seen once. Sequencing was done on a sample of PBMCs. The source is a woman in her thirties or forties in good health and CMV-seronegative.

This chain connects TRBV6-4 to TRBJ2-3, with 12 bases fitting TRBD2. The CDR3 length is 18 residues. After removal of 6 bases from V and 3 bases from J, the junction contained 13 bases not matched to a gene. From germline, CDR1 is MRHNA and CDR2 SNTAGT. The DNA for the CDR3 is TGTGCCAGCAGGACGGAGCTAGCGGGAGGGCCGGGAACAGATACGCAGTATTTT. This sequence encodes CASRTELAGGPGTDTQYF.

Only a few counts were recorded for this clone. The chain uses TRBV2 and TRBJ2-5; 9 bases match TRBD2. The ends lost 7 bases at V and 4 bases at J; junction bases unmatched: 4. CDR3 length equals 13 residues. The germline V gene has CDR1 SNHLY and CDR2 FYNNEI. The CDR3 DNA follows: TGTGCCAGCAACCTAGCGGGGACAGAGACCCAGTACTTC. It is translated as CASNLAGTETQYF.

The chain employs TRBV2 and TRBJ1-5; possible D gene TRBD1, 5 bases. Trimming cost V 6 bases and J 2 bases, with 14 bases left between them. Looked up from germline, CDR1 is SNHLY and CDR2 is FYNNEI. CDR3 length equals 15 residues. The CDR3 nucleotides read TGTGCCAGCAGGAAGACAGCCTCGGGCAATCAGCCCCAGCATTTT. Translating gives CASRKTASGNQPQHF.

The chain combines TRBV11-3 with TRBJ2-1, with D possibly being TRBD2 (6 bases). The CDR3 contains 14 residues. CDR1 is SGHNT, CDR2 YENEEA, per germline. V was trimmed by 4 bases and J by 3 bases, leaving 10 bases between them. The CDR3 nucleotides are TGTGCCAGCAGCTCCGAGACTAGCTACAATGAGCAGTTCTTC. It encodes CASSSETSYNEQFF.

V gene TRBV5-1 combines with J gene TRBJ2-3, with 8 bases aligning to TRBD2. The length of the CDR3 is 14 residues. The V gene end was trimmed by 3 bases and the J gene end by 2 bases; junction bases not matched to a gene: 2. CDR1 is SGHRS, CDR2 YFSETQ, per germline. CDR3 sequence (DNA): TGCGCCAGCAGCTCTAGCGGGTTCACAGATACGCAGTATTTT. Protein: CASSSSGFTDTQYF.

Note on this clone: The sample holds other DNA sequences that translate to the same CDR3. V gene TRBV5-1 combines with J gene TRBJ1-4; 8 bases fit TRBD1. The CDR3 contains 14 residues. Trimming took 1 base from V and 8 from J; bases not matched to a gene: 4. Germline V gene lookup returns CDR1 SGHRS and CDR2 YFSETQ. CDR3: CASSLTGGSEKLFF. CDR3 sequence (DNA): TGCGCCAGCAGCTTGACAGGGGGGAGCGAAAAACTGTTTTTT.

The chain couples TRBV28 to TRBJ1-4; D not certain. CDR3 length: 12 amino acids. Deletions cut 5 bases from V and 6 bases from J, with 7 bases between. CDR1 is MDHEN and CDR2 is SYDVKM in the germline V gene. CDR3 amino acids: CASSPLHEKLFF. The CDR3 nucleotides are TGTGCCAGCAGTCCCCTCCATGAAAAACTGTTTTTT.

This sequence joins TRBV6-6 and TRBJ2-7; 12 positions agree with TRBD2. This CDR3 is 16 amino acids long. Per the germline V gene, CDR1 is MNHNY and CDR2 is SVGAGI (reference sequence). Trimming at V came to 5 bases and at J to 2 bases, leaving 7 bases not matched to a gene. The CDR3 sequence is CASSNPTSGRPYEQYF. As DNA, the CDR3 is TGTGCCAGCAGTAACCCGACTAGCGGGAGACCCTACGAGCAGTACTTC.

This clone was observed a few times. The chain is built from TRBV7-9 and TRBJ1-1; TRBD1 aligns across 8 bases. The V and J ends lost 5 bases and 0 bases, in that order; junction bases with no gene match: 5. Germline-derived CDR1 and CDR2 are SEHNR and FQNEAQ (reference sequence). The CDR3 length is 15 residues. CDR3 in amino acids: CASSPRQGMNTEAFF. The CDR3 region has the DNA TGTGCCAGCAGCCCACGACAGGGGATGAACACTGAAGCTTTCTTT.

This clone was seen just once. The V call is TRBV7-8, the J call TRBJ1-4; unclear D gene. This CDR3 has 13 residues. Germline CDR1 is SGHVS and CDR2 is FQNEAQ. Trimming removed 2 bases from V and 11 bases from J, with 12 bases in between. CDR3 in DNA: TGTGCCAGCAGCTTACACGAAGATCAGAAACTGTTTTTT. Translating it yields CASSLHEDQKLFF.

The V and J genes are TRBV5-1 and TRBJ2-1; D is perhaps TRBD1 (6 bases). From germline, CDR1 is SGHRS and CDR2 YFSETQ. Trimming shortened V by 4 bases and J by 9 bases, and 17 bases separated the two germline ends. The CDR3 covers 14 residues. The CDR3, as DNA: TGCGCCAGCAGCCCGGGGATGTTACAGGGTGAGCAGTTCTTC. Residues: CASSPGMLQGEQFF.

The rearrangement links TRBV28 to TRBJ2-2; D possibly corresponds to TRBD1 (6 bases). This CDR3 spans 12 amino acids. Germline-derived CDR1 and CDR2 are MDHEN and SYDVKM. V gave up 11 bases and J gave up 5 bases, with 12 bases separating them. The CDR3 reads CASSGVTGELFF. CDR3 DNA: TGTGCCTCCTCAGGGGTGACCGGGGAGCTGTTTTTT. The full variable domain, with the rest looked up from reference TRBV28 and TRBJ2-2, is DVKVTQSSRYLVKRTGEKVFLECVQDMDHENMFWYRQDPGLGLRLIYFSYDVKMKEKGDIPEGYSVSREKKERFSLILESASTNQTSMYLCASSGVTGELFFGEGSRLTVL.

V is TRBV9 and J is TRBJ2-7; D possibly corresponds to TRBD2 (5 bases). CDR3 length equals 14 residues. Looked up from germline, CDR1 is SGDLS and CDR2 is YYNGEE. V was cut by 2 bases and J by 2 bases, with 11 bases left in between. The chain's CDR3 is CASSVGGPAYEQYF. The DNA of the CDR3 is TGTGCCAGCAGCGTCGGCGGGCCCGCCTACGAGCAGTACTTC.

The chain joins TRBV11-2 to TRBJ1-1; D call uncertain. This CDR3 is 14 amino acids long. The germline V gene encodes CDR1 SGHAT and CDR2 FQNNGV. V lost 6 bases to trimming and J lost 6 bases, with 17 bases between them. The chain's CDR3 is CASSSTTRRAEAFF. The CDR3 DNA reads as TGTGCCAGCAGTTCTACGACTCGTCGGGCTGAAGCTTTCTTT.

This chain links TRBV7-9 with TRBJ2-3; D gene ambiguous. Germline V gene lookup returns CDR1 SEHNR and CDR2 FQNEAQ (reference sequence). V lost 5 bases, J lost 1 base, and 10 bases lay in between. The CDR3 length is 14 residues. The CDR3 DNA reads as TGTGCCAGCAGCCGCCTGGCGGGCACAGATACGCAGTATTTT. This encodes CASSRLAGTDTQYF.

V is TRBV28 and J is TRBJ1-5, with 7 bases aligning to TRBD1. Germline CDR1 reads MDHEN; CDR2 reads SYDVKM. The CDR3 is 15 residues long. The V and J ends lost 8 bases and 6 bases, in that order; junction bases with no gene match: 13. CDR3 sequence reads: CASSKGGDVSQPQHF. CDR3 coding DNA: TGTGCCAGCTCCAAAGGGGGCGACGTGAGTCAGCCCCAGCATTTT.

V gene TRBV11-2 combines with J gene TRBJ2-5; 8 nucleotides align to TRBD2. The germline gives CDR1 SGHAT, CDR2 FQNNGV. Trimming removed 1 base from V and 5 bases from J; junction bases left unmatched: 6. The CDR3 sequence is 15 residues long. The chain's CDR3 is CASSLAGGSPETQYF. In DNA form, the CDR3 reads TGTGCCAGCAGCTTAGCGGGGGGGTCCCCGGAGACCCAGTACTTC.

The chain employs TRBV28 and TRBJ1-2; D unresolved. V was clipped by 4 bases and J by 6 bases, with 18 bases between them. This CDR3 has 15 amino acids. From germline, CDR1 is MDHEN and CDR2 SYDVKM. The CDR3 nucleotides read TGTGCCAGCAGTTCCCGGGAAAGGCAAGACGATGGCTACACCTTC. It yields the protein CASSSRERQDDGYTF.

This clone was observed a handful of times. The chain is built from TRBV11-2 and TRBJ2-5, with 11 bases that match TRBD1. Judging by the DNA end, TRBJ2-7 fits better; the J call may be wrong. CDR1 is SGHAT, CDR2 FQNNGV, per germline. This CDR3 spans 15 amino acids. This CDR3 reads CASSDATGTGGEQYF. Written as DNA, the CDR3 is TGTGCCAGCAGCGACGCGACCGGGACAGGGGGCGAGCAGTACTTC.

CDR3 sequence (DNA): TGTGCCAGCAGGCAGCGAGTCAACCAGCCCGGAAACACCATATATTTT. Translation: CASRQRVNQPGNTIYF. V gene TRBV7-9 combines with J gene TRBJ1-3; no clear D gene. Germline lookup yields CDR1 SEHNR and CDR2 FQNEAQ (reference sequence). The V end was cut by 6 bases, the J end by 4 bases, with 19 bases between. This CDR3 has 16 residues.

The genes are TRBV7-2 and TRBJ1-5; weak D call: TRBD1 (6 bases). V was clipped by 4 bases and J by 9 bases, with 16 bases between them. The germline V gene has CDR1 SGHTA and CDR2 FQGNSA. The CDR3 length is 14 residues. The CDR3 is CASSSTTGTGPQHF. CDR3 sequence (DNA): TGTGCCAGCAGCTCCACGACAGGCACTGGGCCCCAGCATTTT.

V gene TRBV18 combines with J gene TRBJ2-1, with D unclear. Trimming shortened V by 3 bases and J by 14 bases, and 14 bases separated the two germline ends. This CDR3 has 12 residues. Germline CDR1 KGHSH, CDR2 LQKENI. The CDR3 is CASSPSERPKFF. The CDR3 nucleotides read TGTGCCAGCTCACCCTCGGAGCGCCCTAAGTTCTTC.

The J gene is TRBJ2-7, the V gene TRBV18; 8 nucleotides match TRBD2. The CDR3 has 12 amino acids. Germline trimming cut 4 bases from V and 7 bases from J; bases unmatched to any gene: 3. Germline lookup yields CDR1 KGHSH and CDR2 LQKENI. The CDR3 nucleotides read TGTGCCAGCTCACTTCAGCGGGGGGAGCAGTACTTC. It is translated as CASSLQRGEQYF.

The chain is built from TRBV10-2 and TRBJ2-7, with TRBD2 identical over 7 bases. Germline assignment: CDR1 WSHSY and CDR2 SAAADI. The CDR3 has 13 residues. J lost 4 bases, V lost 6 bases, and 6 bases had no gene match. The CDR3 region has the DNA TGCGCCAGCAGGGCGGGAGTGGCTTACGAGCAGTACTTC. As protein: CASRAGVAYEQYF.

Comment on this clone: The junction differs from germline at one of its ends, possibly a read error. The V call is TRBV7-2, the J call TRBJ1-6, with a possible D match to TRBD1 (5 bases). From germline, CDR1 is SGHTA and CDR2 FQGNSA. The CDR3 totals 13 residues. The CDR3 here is CASSLRRLGPPEF. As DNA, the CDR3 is TGTGCCAGCAGCCTAAGACGGCTGGGGCCTCCAGAGTTT.

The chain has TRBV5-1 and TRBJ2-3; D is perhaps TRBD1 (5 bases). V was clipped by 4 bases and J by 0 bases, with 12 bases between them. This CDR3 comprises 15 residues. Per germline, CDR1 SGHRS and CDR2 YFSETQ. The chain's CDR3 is CASSTQTASTDTQYF. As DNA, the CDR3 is TGCGCCAGCAGCACCCAGACAGCTAGCACAGATACGCAGTATTTT.

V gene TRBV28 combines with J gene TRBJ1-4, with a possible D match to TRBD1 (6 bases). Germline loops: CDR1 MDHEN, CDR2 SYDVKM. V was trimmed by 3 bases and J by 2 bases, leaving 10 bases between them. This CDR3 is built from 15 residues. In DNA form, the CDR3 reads TGTGCCAGCAGTTTCGACAGGCGGACTAATGAAAAACTGTTTTTT. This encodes CASSFDRRTNEKLFF.